This TCR beta chain is drawn from a study of T cell repertoires in cytomegalovirus infection. The CDR3 extends over 16 amino acids. V was trimmed by 0 bases and J by 7 bases, leaving 13 bases between them. CDR1 is MGHRA, CDR2 YSYEKL, per germline. Via MiXCR, TCRdb re-called the reads, giving one row per CDR3 protein. Here the sample spans 640,000 or so distinct CDR3 sequences, roughly 30% being singletons. Turning to this clonotype: The antigen is unknown.

General study results and limits: Carriage of CMV together with the relevant HLA was identifiable through cumulative public TCR beta family frequency.

The J gene is TRBJ2-6, the V gene TRBV4-1, with D unclear. The TCR was taken from a human donor in good health (CMV status not recorded). Some clones in this sample may be carry-over from other donors' samples. This sample comprised cultured PBMCs, obtained from culture after CMV antigen stimulation. CDR3 sequence (DNA): TGCGCCAGCAGCCAAGAACCCCTACTCATTGCCAACGTCCTGACTTTC. It is translated as CASSQEPLLIANVLTF.